This T cell receptor beta chain was captured by sequencing in a study of T cell responses to AZD1222 COVID-19 vaccine. A note on this clone: Its target is not known.

Produced via immunoSEQ multiplex PCR; TCRdb's table is partial and in-frame only. Among 85,000 or so clones listed, 86% were seen once. Trimming pared 5 bases from V and 2 bases from J, leaving 9 bases between. CDR1 and CDR2 (germline): SGHNT, YENEEA. CDR3 length equals 14 residues. Study findings and constraints: Elevations in Spike-specific TCR breadth and depth followed administration of two AZD1222 doses. Nearly half of spike-specific TCRs reportedly target unmutated variant regions. Clonal diversity may have been underestimated, and the donors were mostly white British, with more females than males.

The sample consisted of peripheral blood, taken 28 days after the second AZD1222 dose. The genes are TRBV11-3 and TRBJ2-2, with a tentative D call TRBD2 (6 bases). This TCR was sampled from an adult who received the AZD1222 COVID-19 vaccine. The CDR3 loop is CASSPGLNTGELFF. The CDR3 region has the DNA TGTGCCAGCAGCCCGGGACTTAACACCGGGGAGCTGTTTTTT. The variable domain in full, with the rest retrieved from reference TRBV11-3 and TRBJ2-2, is EAGVVQSPRYKIIEKKQPVAFWCNPISGHNTLYWYLQNLGQGPELLIRYENEEAVDDSQLPKDRFSAERLKGVDSTLKIQPAELGDSAVYLCASSPGLNTGELFFGEGSRLTVL.